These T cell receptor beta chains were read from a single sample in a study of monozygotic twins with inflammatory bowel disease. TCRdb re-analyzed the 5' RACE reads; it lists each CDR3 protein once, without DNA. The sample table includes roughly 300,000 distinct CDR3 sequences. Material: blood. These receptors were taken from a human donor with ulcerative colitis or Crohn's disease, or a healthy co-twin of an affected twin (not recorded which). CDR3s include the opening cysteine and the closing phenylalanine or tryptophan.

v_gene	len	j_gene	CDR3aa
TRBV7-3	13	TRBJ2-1	CASSPPTGNEQFF
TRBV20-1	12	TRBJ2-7	CSVTGGSYEQYF
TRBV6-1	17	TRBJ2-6	CASSPPTVLSGANVLTF
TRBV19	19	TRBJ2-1	CASSLRGSSTGESYNEQFF
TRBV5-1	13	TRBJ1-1	CASSLVEGAPAFF
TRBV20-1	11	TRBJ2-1	CSENLGFEQFF
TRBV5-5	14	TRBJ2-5	CASRWAQGYQTQYF
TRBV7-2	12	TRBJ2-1	CASTGNSLRQFF
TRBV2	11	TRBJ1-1	CASSERTEAFF
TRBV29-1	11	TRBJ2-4	CSVPGTVNQYF
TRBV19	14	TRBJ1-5	CASRIGLSNQPQHF
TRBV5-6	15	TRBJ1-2	CASSDYRTTLGGYTF
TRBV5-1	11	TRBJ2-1	CASSYNNEQFF
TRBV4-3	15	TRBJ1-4	CASSRVQSGNEKLVF
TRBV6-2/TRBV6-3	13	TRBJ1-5	CAGNAYSNQPQHF
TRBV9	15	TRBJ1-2	CASSPRDTLNYGYTF
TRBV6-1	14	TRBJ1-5	CASSPRLNNQPQHF
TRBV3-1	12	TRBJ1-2	CASSQVEYGYTF
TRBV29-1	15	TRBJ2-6	CSVASGSSGANVLTF
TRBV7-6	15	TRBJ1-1	CASSLASAGSPEAFF
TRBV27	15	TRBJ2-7	CASSQGSGGILEQYF
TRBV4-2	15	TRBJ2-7	CASSQETSGSYEQYF
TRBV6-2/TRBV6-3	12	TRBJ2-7	CASNDPSLEQYF
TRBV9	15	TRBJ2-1	CASTKGLAGYNEQFF
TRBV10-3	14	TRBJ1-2	CAISELSGTYGYTF
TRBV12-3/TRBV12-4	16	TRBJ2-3	CASSLGGTTFTDTQYF
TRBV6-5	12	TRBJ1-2	CASSRDWYGYTF
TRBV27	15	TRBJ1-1	CASTPRGPRGTEAFF
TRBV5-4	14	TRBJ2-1	CASSTLGSYNEQFF
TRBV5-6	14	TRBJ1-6	CASSRDTNNSPLHF
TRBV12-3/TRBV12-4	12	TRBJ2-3	CASMGFADTQYF
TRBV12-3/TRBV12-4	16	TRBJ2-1	CASSPVVLDSYNEQFF
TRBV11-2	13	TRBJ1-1	CASSWDRTAFAFF
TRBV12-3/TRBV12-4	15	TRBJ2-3	CASSGGGEYTDTQYF
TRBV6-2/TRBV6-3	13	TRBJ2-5	CASGGPAGETQYF
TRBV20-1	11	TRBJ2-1	CSARHEYEQFF
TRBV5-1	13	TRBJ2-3	CASRSPPSDTQYF
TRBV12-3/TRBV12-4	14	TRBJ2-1	CASTPGSSYNEQFF
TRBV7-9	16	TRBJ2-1	CASSLGLAGGRNEQFF
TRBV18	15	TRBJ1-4	CASSPTEGANEKLFF
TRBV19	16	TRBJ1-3	CASSTYDRPSGNTIYF
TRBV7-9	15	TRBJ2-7	CASSLMEPGQGGKYF
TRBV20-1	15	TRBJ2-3	CSALGLAGSTDTQYF
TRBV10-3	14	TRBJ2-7	CAISPLQSDFEQYF
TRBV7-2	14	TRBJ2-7	CASSLARTTLEQYF
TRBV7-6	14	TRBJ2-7	CASSLGPMGYEQYF
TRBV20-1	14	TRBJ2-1	CSARDLAGGNEQFF
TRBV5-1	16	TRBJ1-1	CASSTGTGVKNTEAFF
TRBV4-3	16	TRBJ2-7	CASSRLGFAGGYEQYF
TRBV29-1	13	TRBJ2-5	CSVAGTGKETQYF
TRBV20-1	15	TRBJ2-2	CSAKAGGTNTGELFF
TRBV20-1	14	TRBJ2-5	CSASRTGTAETQYF
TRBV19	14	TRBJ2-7	CASSPRQVDYEQYF